Listed below are T cell receptor beta chains from one sample, sequenced in a study of identifying expanded T cells in peripheral blood. Clones were sequenced by immunoSEQ multiplex PCR, and TCRdb holds only the in-frame ones, with some missing. The sample holds 85,000 to 120,000 clones, roughly 88% seen once. Sequences were obtained from blood. The receptors were gathered from a person aged 18-70 years in good health. Each CDR3 is given with its conserved first and last residue. Each record gives: V gene, J gene, clone size, D gene, CDR3 DNA, CDR3 protein. D genes are given only for firm matches. Expanded clones are given a class, and other clones once, few, many or no size at all.

v_gene: TRBV10-3
j_gene: TRBJ2-1
abundance: NA
d_gene: TRBD2
CDR3nt: TGTGCCATCAGTGTCGGGACTAGCGGGGGGGCCTACAATGAGCAGTTCTTC
CDR3aa: CAISVGTSGGAYNEQFF

v_gene: TRBV28
j_gene: TRBJ1-2
abundance: once
d_gene: NA
CDR3nt: TGTGCCAGCACTCCGGGGGATGGCTACACCTTC
CDR3aa: CASTPGDGYTF

v_gene: TRBV5-4
j_gene: TRBJ1-3
abundance: NA
d_gene: NA
CDR3nt: TGTGCCAGCAGCTTTAGAACTGCAAACACCATATATTTT
CDR3aa: CASSFRTANTIYF

v_gene: TRBV6-1
j_gene: TRBJ1-2
abundance: NA
d_gene: TRBD1
CDR3nt: TGTGCCAGCAGTCCCGGGACAGGGGCTAACTATGGCTACACCTTC
CDR3aa: CASSPGTGANYGYTF

v_gene: TRBV5-1
j_gene: TRBJ2-7
abundance: NA
d_gene: NA
CDR3nt: TGCGCCAGCAGCTTGTCGGAGGGCCGCGAGCAGTACTTC
CDR3aa: CASSLSEGREQYF

v_gene: TRBV6-5
j_gene: TRBJ2-7
abundance: NA
d_gene: NA
CDR3nt: TGTGCCAGCAGTTACCTGGACGAGCAGTACTTC
CDR3aa: CASSYLDEQYF

v_gene: TRBV7-2
j_gene: TRBJ2-7
abundance: NA
d_gene: NA
CDR3nt: TGTGCCAGCAGCTCGAACAGGGATGCCTACGAGCAGTACTTC
CDR3aa: CASSSNRDAYEQYF

v_gene: TRBV4-1
j_gene: TRBJ2-7
abundance: NA
d_gene: NA
CDR3nt: TGCGCCAGCAGCCAAGAAACTCTATCCTACGAGCAGTACTTC
CDR3aa: CASSQETLSYEQYF

v_gene: TRBV6-5
j_gene: TRBJ1-3
abundance: once
d_gene: NA
CDR3nt: TGTGCCAGCACCCCAGGACAGACAGGAAACACCATATATTTT
CDR3aa: CASTPGQTGNTIYF

v_gene: TRBV6-1
j_gene: TRBJ2-3
abundance: NA
d_gene: TRBD2
CDR3nt: TGTGCCAGCAGTGCGCTAGCGGGCGGCACAGATACGCAGTATTTT
CDR3aa: CASSALAGGTDTQYF

v_gene: TRBV5-8
j_gene: TRBJ1-2
abundance: NA
d_gene: NA
CDR3nt: TGTGCCAGCAGACCCAGATATGGCTACACCTTC
CDR3aa: CASRPRYGYTF

v_gene: TRBV27
j_gene: TRBJ2-7
abundance: NA
d_gene: NA
CDR3nt: TGTGCCAGCAGTTTCCGGGGGGCGAACGAGCAGTACTTC
CDR3aa: CASSFRGANEQYF

v_gene: TRBV27
j_gene: TRBJ2-2
abundance: once
d_gene: TRBD2
CDR3nt: TGTGCCAGCAAGAACGAACTAGCGGGAGGATATACCGGGGAGCTGTTTTTT
CDR3aa: CASKNELAGGYTGELFF

v_gene: TRBV28
j_gene: TRBJ2-4
abundance: NA
d_gene: NA
CDR3nt: TGTGCCAGCAGCCGCTTCGGGCGCAGGGTGGTCAAAAACATTCAGTACTTC
CDR3aa: CASSRFGRRVVKNIQYF

v_gene: TRBV29-1
j_gene: TRBJ2-5
abundance: NA
d_gene: NA
CDR3nt: TGCAGCGTTGGACGAAGACAGCAAGAGACCCAGTACTTC
CDR3aa: CSVGRRQQETQYF

v_gene: TRBV5-1
j_gene: TRBJ2-3
abundance: NA
d_gene: TRBD2
CDR3nt: TGCGCCAGCAGCGGGACTAGCGGGGGCTTAAGTTGGGGTACGCAGTATTTT
CDR3aa: CASSGTSGGLSWGTQYF

v_gene: TRBV19
j_gene: TRBJ2-3
abundance: NA
d_gene: NA
CDR3nt: TGTGCCAGTAGTATCAGACAGGCAGATACGCAGTATTTT
CDR3aa: CASSIRQADTQYF

v_gene: TRBV11-2
j_gene: TRBJ1-5
abundance: NA
d_gene: NA
CDR3nt: TGTGCCAGCAGCTCAATGGGGACATCCGGGGGGTGGCAGCCCCAGCATTTT
CDR3aa: CASSSMGTSGGWQPQHF